The source of this TCR beta chain is a study of blood T cell repertoires in COVID-19. For the study at large: Samples came from the United States, Italy and Spain, spanning acute and convalescent COVID-19.

Methods used by the authors: Cell counts per sample came from amplifying reference gene primers. The table came from immunoSEQ multiplex PCR; TCRdb's copy has only in-frame clones and leaves some out. For V, J and clone size, that table is used; D and trimming come from the DNA. The data contain fewer than 250,000 clones, about 88% of them singletons. Germline V gene data show CDR1 as MDHEN and CDR2 as SYDVKM. The V gene lost 5 bases and the J gene lost 3 bases, with 14 bases spanning the gap. The CDR3 spans 14 residues. The sample was peripheral blood. The gene calls are TRBV28 and TRBJ2-7; tentative D call: TRBD2 (5 bases). The receptor comes from a man between 35 and 55 years old with acute or convalescent COVID-19. The CDR3 here is CASSDWRSNYEQYF. The CDR3 coding sequence is TGTGCCAGCAGTGATTGGAGGTCCAACTACGAGCAGTACTTC.